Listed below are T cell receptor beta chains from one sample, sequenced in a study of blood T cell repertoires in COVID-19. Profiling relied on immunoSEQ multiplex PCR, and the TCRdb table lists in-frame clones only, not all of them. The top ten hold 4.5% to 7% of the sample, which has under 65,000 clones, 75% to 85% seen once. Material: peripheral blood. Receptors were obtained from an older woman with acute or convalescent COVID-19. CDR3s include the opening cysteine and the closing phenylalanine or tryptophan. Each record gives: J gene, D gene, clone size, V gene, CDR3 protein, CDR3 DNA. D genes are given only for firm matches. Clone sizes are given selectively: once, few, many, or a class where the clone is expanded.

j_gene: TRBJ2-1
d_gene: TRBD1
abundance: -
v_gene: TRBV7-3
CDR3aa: CASSSSLGQSHEQFF
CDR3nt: TGTGCCAGCAGCTCCTCTTTGGGACAGTCCCATGAGCAGTTCTTC

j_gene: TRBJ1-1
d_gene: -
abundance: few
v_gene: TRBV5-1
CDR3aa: CASTTGMNTEAFF
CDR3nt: TGCGCCAGCACCACAGGAATGAACACTGAAGCTTTCTTT

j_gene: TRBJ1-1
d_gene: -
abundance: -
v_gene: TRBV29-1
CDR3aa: CSVRISEAFF
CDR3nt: TGCAGCGTTCGTATTAGTGAAGCTTTCTTT

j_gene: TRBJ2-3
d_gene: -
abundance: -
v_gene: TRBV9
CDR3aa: CASSVGTGRGTDTQYF
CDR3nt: TGTGCCAGCAGCGTAGGAACGGGCCGCGGGACAGATACGCAGTATTTT

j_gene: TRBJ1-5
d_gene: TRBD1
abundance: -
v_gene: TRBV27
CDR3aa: CASRKQGAGGQPQHF
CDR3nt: TGTGCCAGCAGGAAACAGGGGGCAGGAGGTCAGCCCCAGCATTTT

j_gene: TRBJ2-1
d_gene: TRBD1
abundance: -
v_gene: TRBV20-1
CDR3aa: CSASLQGAGYNEQFF
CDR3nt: TGCAGTGCTAGTCTCCAGGGGGCGGGGTACAATGAGCAGTTCTTC

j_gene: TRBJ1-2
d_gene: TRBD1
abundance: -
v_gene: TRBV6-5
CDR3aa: CASRRRGNYGYTF
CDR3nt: TGTGCCAGCAGACGCAGGGGGAACTATGGCTACACCTTC

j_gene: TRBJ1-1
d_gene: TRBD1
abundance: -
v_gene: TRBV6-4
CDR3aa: CASRGQGESTEAFF
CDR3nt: TGTGCCAGCAGGGGACAGGGGGAATCGACTGAAGCTTTCTTT

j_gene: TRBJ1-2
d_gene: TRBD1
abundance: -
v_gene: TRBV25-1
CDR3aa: CASKGQGRANGYTF
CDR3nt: TGTGCCAGCAAAGGACAGGGAAGAGCTAATGGCTACACCTTC

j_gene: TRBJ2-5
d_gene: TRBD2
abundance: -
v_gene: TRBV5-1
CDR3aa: CASSLGAASGAGETQYF
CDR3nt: TGCGCCAGCAGCTTGGGCGCGGCTAGCGGGGCCGGAGAGACCCAGTACTTC

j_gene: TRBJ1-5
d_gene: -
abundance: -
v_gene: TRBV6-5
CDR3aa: CASWGRSQPQHF
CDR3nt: TGTGCCAGCTGGGGGAGGAGTCAGCCCCAGCATTTT

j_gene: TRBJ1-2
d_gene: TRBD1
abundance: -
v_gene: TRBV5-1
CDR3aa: CASSPGQGYGYTF
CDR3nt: TGCGCCAGCAGCCCGGGACAGGGGTATGGCTACACCTTC

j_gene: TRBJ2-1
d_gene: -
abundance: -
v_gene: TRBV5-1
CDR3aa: CASSLGGVSYNEQFF
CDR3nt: TGCGCCAGCAGCTTGGGCGGGGTTTCCTACAATGAGCAGTTCTTC

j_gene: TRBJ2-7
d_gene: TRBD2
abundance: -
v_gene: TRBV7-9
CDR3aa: CASSLNGETSAYEQYF
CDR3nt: TGTGCCAGCAGCTTAAACGGCGAGACTAGCGCCTACGAGCAGTACTTC

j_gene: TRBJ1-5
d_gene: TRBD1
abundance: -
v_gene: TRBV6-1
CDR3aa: CASSEAGTGYLPQHF
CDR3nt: TGTGCCAGCAGTGAAGCCGGGACAGGGTATCTGCCCCAGCATTTT

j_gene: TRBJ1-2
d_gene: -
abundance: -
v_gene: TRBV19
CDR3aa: CASSTYSGANYGYTF
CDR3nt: TGTGCCAGTAGTACATACTCAGGGGCGAACTATGGCTACACCTTC

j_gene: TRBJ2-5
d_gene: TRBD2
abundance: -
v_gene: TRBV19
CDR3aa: CASSMERGGGETQYF
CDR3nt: TGTGCCAGTAGTATGGAACGGGGGGGCGGCGAGACCCAGTACTTC

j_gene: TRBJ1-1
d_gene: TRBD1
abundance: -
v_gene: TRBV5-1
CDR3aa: CASSTGQPNTEAFF
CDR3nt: TGCGCCAGCAGCACGGGACAGCCAAACACTGAAGCTTTCTTT

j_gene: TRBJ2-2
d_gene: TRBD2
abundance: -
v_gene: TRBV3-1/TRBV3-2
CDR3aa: CASSQDPWGGVNTGELFF
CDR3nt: TGTGCCAGCAGCCAAGACCCCTGGGGGGGGGTGAACACCGGGGAGCTGTTTTTT

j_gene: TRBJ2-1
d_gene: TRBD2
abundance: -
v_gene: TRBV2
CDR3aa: CASRGRGSYNEQFF
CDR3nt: TGTGCCAGCCGGGGGAGGGGCTCCTACAATGAGCAGTTCTTC

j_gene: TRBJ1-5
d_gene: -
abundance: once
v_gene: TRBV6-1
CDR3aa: CASSDAPGAGGAQHF
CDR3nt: TGTGCCAGCAGTGACGCACCAGGCGCTGGAGGTGCCCAGCATTTT